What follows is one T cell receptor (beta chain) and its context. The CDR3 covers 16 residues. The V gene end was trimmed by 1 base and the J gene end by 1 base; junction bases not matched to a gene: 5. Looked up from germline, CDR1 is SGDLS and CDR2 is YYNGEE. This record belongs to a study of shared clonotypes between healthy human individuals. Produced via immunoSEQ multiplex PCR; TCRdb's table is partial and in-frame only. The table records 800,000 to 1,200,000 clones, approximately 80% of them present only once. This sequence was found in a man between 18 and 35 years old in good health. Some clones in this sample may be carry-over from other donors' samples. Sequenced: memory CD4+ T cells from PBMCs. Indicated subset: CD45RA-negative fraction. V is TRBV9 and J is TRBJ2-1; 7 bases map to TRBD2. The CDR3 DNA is TGTGCCAGCAGCGTAAGGACGGGAGGATCCTACAATGAGCAGTTCTTC. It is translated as CASSVRTGGSYNEQFF. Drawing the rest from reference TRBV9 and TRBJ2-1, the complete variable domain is DSGVTQTPKHLITATGQRVTLRCSPRSGDLSVYWYQQSLDQGLQFLIQYYNGEERAKGNILERFSAQQFPDLHSELNLSSLELGDSALYFCASSVRTGGSYNEQFFGPGTRLTVL.